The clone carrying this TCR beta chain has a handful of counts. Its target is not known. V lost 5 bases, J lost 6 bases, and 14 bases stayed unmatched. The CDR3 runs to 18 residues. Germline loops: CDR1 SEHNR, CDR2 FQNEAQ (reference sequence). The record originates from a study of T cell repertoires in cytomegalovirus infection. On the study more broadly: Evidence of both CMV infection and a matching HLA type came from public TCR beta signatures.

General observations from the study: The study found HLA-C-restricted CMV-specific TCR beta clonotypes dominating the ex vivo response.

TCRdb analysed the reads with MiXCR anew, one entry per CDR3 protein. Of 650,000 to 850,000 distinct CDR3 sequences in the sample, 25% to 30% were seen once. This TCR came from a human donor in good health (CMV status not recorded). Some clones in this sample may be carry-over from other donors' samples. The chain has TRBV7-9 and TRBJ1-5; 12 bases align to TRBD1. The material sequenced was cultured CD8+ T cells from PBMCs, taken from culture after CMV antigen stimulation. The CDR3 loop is CASSPGTGGDRSTQPQHF. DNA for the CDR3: TGTGCCAGCAGCCCAGGGACAGGGGGCGATAGGTCCACTCAGCCCCAGCATTTT.